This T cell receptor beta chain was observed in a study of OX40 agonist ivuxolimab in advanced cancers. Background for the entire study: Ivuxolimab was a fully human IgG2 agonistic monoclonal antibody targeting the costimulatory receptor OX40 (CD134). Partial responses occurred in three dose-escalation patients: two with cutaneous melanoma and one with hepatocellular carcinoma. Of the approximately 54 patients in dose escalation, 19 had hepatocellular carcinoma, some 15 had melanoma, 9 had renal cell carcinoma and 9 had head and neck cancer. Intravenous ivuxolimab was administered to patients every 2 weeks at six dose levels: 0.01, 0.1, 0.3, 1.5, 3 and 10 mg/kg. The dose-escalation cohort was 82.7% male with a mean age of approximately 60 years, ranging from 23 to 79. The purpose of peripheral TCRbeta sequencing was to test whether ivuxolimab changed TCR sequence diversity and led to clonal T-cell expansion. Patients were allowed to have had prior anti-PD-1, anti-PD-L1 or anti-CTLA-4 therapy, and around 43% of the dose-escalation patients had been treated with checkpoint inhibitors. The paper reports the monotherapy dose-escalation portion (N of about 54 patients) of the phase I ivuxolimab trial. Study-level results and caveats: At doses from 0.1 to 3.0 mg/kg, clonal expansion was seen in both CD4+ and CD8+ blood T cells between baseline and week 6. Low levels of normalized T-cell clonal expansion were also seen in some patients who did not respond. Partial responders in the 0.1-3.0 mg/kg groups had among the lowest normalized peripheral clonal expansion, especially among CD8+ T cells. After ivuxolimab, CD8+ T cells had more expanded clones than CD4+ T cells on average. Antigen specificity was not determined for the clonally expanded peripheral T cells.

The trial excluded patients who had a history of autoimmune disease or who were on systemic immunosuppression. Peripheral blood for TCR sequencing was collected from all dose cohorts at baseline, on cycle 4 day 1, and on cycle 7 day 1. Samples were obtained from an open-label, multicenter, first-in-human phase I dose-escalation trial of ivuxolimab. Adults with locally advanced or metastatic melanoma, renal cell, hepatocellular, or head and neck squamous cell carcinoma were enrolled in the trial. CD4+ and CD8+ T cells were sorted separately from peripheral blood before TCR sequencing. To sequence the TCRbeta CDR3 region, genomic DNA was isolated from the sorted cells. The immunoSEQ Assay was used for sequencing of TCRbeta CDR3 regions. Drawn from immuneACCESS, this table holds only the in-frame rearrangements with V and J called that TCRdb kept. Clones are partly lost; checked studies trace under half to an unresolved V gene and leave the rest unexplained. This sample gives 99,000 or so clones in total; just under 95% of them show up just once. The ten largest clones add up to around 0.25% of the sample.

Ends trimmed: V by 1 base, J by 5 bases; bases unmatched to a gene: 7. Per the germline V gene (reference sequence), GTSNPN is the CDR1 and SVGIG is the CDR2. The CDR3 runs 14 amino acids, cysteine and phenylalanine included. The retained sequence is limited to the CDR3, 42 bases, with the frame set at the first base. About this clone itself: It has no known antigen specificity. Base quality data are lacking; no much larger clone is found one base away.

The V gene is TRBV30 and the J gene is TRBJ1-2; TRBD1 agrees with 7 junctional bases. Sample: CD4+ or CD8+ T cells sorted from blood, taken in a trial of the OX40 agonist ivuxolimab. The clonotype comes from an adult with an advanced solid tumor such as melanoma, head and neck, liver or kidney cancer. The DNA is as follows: TGTGCCTGGAGTGCCAGGGGGGGTTGGTATGGCTACACCTTC. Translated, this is CAWSARGGWYGYTF.